Ten or more counts support the clone carrying this T cell receptor (beta chain). No antigen is known for it. The sample originates from a study of T-cell memory formation after mild COVID-19. Turning to the study itself: Largely, TCR clusters stayed within a single donor. The study's findings and limits: Certain responding clones were present in pre-infection memory, suggesting participation of cross-reactive memory. Among clones peaking at day 37 in the second wave, SARS-CoV-2 specificity remained unconfirmed.

Germline V gives CDR1 SGHVS, CDR2 FNYEAQ. The CDR3 runs 16 residues. Trimming removed 1 base from V and 5 bases from J; junction bases left unmatched: 7. A single record per CDR3 protein comes from TCRdb applying MiXCR to the 5' RACE reads. In the table there are over 120,000 distinct CDR3 sequences, about 19% of which are singletons. The TCR comes from an adult woman who had mild COVID-19 (a few samples of this study predate the infection). Cell type and time point are not known. The sequenced material came from PBMCs or a T cell subset sorted from them (not recorded which). The chain couples TRBV7-6 to TRBJ2-5, with TRBD2 matching 10 bases. CDR3: CASSLVPAGGSETQYF. CDR3 coding DNA: TGTGCCAGCAGCTTAGTCCCAGCGGGGGGGTCGGAGACCCAGTACTTC.